These T cell receptor beta chains were read from a single sample in a study of identical twins. Each CDR3 protein gets one entry after TCRdb re-called the 5' RACE reads with MiXCR. Altogether around 140,000 distinct CDR3 sequences are present, approximately 3.5% being singletons, with the ten largest covering about 7.8%. The material sequenced was memory T cells sorted from blood. Receptors originate from a man between 18 and 29 years old in good health. Both conserved end residues are part of each CDR3. Fields, in order: V gene, J gene, CDR3 length, clone size, D gene, CDR3 protein, CDR3 DNA. D genes are given only for firm matches. Some rows have no size entry. The others give once, few or many, or a class for an expanded clone.

V gene: TRBV6-2/TRBV6-3
J gene: TRBJ1-3
CDR3 length: 17
clone size: -
D gene: TRBD1
CDR3 protein: CASSPTGTGNSGNTIYF
CDR3 DNA: TGTGCCAGCAGTCCTACGGGGACAGGGAACTCTGGAAACACCATATATTTT

V gene: TRBV20-1
J gene: TRBJ2-7
CDR3 length: 13
clone size: many
D gene: -
CDR3 protein: CSATRDPSYEQYF
CDR3 DNA: TGCAGTGCTACCCGGGACCCCTCTTACGAGCAGTACTTC

V gene: TRBV27
J gene: TRBJ1-1
CDR3 length: 14
clone size: many
D gene: -
CDR3 protein: CASSFLGGDTEAFF
CDR3 DNA: TGTGCCAGCAGCTTCCTCGGGGGGGATACTGAAGCTTTCTTT

V gene: TRBV7-9
J gene: TRBJ2-5
CDR3 length: 15
clone size: many
D gene: TRBD2
CDR3 protein: CASSLATRDYETQYF
CDR3 DNA: TGTGCCAGCAGCTTGGCTACGAGGGACTACGAGACCCAGTACTTC

V gene: TRBV11-2
J gene: TRBJ1-5
CDR3 length: 16
clone size: many
D gene: -
CDR3 protein: CASSAEGGFWSQPQHF
CDR3 DNA: TGTGCCAGCAGCGCGGAGGGGGGCTTTTGGAGTCAGCCCCAGCATTTT

V gene: TRBV12-3/TRBV12-4
J gene: TRBJ1-4
CDR3 length: 15
clone size: many
D gene: -
CDR3 protein: CASSLSRKGWEKLFF
CDR3 DNA: TGTGCCAGCAGCCTTTCCCGAAAAGGGTGGGAAAAACTGTTTTTT

V gene: TRBV12-3/TRBV12-4
J gene: TRBJ2-5
CDR3 length: 15
clone size: many
D gene: TRBD2
CDR3 protein: CASRRTGTSSETQYF
CDR3 DNA: TGTGCCAGCAGGAGGACCGGGACTAGCTCGGAGACCCAGTACTTC

V gene: TRBV6-4
J gene: TRBJ2-1
CDR3 length: 14
clone size: many
D gene: -
CDR3 protein: CASSDSARGTRQFF
CDR3 DNA: TGTGCCAGCAGTGACTCTGCACGTGGTACTAGGCAGTTCTTC

V gene: TRBV12-3/TRBV12-4
J gene: TRBJ2-5
CDR3 length: 12
clone size: many
D gene: -
CDR3 protein: CASSLWAGTQYF
CDR3 DNA: TGTGCCAGCAGTTTATGGGCTGGGACCCAGTACTTC

V gene: TRBV20-1
J gene: TRBJ1-5
CDR3 length: 13
clone size: many
D gene: -
CDR3 protein: CSASGSKGQPQHF
CDR3 DNA: TGCAGTGCTAGTGGCTCCAAGGGGCAGCCCCAGCATTTT

V gene: TRBV20-1
J gene: TRBJ2-1
CDR3 length: 15
clone size: many
D gene: -
CDR3 protein: CSARATLGVYNEQFF
CDR3 DNA: TGCAGTGCTAGGGCGACGCTGGGCGTCTACAATGAGCAGTTCTTC

V gene: TRBV6-6
J gene: TRBJ2-1
CDR3 length: 12
clone size: many
D gene: -
CDR3 protein: CASSRDSKQRFF
CDR3 DNA: TGTGCCAGCTCAAGGGACTCCAAACAACGATTCTTC

V gene: TRBV20-1
J gene: TRBJ2-1
CDR3 length: 14
clone size: many
D gene: TRBD1
CDR3 protein: CSAGSGQGANEQFF
CDR3 DNA: TGCAGTGCCGGCTCGGGACAGGGGGCCAATGAGCAGTTCTTC

V gene: TRBV28
J gene: TRBJ2-7
CDR3 length: 14
clone size: -
D gene: TRBD2
CDR3 protein: CASKPGLAGGEQYF
CDR3 DNA: TGTGCCAGCAAGCCGGGACTAGCGGGAGGCGAGCAGTACTTC

V gene: TRBV18
J gene: TRBJ2-7
CDR3 length: 12
clone size: few
D gene: TRBD2
CDR3 protein: CASSPGGDEQYF
CDR3 DNA: TGTGCCAGCTCACCAGGGGGGGACGAGCAGTACTTC

V gene: TRBV3-1
J gene: TRBJ1-2
CDR3 length: 13
clone size: -
D gene: TRBD1
CDR3 protein: CASSQQGALGYTF
CDR3 DNA: TGTGCCAGCAGCCAACAGGGGGCGCTTGGCTACACCTTC

V gene: TRBV6-2/TRBV6-3
J gene: TRBJ2-1
CDR3 length: 15
clone size: few
D gene: TRBD2
CDR3 protein: CASGSGTSGRGEQFF
CDR3 DNA: TGTGCCAGCGGATCCGGGACTAGCGGGAGAGGTGAGCAGTTCTTC

V gene: TRBV6-1
J gene: TRBJ2-3
CDR3 length: 15
clone size: many
D gene: -
CDR3 protein: CASRSNRVRTDTQYF
CDR3 DNA: TGTGCCAGCAGGAGCAACAGGGTCAGGACAGATACGCAGTATTTT